This entry is about one T cell receptor beta chain. This sample is part of a study of cytomegalovirus exposure and HLA in healthy donors. Trimming stripped 2 bases from V and 4 bases from J, with 9 bases between. Germline CDR1 MNHEY, CDR2 SMNVEV (reference sequence). The length of the CDR3 is 15 residues. Some clones are missing from TCRdb's copy, which holds only in-frame ones; the method was immunoSEQ multiplex PCR. The data contain 140,000 to 150,000 clones, about 94% of them singletons. The chain recombines TRBV27 with TRBJ1-6, with D uncertain. Source material: PBMCs. The TCR originated in a young man in good health and CMV-seropositive. CDR3 DNA: TGTGCCAGCAGTTTAAAAGCCCCGTATAATTCACCCCTCCACTTT. It specifies CASSLKAPYNSPLHF.